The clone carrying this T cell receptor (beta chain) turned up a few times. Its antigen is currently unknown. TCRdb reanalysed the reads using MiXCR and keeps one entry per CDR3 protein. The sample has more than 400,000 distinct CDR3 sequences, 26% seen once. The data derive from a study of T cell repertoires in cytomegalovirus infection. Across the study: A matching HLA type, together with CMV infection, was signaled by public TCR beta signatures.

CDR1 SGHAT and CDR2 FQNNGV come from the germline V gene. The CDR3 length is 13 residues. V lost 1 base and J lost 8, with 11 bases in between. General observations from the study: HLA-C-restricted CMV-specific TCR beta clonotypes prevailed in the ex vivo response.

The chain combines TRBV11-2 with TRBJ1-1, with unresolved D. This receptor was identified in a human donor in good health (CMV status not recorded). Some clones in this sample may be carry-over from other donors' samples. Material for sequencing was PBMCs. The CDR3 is CASSLVVGSEAFF. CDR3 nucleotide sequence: TGTGCCAGCAGCTTAGTGGTCGGGAGCGAAGCTTTCTTT.